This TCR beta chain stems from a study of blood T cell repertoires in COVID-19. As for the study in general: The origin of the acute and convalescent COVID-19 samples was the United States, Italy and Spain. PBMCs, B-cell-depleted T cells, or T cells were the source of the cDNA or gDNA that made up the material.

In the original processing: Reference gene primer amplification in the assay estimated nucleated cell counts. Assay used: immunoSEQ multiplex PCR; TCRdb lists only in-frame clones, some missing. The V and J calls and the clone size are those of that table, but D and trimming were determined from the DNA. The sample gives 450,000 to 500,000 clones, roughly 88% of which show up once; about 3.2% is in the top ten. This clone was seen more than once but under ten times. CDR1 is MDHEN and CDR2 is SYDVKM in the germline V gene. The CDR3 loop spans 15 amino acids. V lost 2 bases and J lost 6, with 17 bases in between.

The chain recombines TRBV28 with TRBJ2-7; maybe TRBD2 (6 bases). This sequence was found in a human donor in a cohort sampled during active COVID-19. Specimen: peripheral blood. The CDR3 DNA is TGTGCCAGCAGTTTACGGGGGTTCGGGCCGGTCGAGCAGTACTTC. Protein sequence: CASSLRGFGPVEQYF.